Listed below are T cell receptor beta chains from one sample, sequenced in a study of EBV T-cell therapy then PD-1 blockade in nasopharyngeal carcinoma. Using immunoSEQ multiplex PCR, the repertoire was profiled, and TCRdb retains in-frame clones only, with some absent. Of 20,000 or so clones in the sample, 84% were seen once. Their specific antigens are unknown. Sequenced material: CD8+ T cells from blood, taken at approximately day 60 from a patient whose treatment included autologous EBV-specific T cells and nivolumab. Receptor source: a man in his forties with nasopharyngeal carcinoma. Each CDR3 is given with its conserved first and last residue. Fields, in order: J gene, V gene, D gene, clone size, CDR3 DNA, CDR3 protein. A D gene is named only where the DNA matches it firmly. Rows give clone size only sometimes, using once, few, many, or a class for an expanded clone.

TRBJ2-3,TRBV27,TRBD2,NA,TGTGCCAGCAGTTTCATCGCGGGGGGCACAGATACGCAGTATTTT,CASSFIAGGTDTQYF
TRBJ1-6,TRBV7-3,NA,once,TGTGCCAGCAGCTTATCTGGCGGGGCCCCTCCCTCACCCCTCCACTTT,CASSLSGGAPPSPLHF
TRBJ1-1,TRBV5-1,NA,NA,TGCGCCAGCAGCCCGTCCGGGGGGCTACGGAACACTGAAGCTTTCTTT,CASSPSGGLRNTEAFF
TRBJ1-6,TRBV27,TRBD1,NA,TGTGCCAGCAGTCCGCCGGGACAGGGGAATTCACCCCTCCACTTT,CASSPPGQGNSPLHF
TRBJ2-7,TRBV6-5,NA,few,TGTGCCAGCAGTTACCTAAACAACTACGAGCAGTACTTC,CASSYLNNYEQYF
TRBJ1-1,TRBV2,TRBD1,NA,TGTGCCAGCAGTGGTTGGACAGGGCCGTCCGCGAACACTGAAGCTTTCTTT,CASSGWTGPSANTEAFF
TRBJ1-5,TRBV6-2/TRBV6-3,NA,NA,TGTGCCAGCAGTACAAGCTATAGCAATCAGCCCCAGCATTTT,CASSTSYSNQPQHF
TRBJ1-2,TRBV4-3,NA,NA,TGCGCCAGCAGCCAAGATAGAGGGCTGGGGGCCACTAGGGGCTACACCTTC,CASSQDRGLGATRGYTF
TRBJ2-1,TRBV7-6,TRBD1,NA,TGTGCCAGCAGCTCGACAGGGGTTGTGAATGAGCAGTTCTTC,CASSSTGVVNEQFF
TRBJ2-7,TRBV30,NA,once,TGTGCCTGGACGGAGGGGCCGAAGTACGAGCAGTACTTC,CAWTEGPKYEQYF
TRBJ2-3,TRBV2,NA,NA,TGTGCCAGCAGGGCCCGGCTGGAAGATACGCAGTATTTT,CASRARLEDTQYF
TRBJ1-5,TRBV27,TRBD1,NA,TGTGCCAGTAGGGGGCTTAGCAATCAGCCCCAGCATTTT,CASRGLSNQPQHF
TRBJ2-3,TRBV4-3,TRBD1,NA,TGCGCCAGCAGCCAAGTCAGGGGGCGGGCAGATACGCAGTATTTT,CASSQVRGRADTQYF
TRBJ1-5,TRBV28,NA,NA,TGTGCCAGCAGTTTCAACCGGGTTCCTAATCAGCCCCAGCATTTT,CASSFNRVPNQPQHF
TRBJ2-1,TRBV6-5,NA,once,TGTGCCAGCAGCCTAGTAGGGGGGCCAGGGGATGAGCAGTTCTTC,CASSLVGGPGDEQFF
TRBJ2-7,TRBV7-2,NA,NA,TGTGCCAGCAGTCCCCGGGACATCTTCTCCTACGAGCAGTACTTC,CASSPRDIFSYEQYF
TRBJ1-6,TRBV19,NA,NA,TGTGCCAGTAGTGTGGAATACGACAGCTCCTATAATTCACCCCTCCACTTT,CASSVEYDSSYNSPLHF
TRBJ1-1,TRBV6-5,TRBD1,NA,TGTGCCAGCAGTACCCCGGGACAGAGGACTGAAGCTTTCTTT,CASSTPGQRTEAFF
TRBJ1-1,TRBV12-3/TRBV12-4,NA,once,TGTGCCAGCAGTTTAGAGGCGAACACTGAAGCTTTCTTT,CASSLEANTEAFF
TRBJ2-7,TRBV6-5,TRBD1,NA,TGTGCCAGCACACCTTACAGGGGCGCAAACGAGCAGTACTTC,CASTPYRGANEQYF
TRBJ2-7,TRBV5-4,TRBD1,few,TGTGCCAGCACCGGACAGGGGGGAAACGAGCAGTACTTC,CASTGQGGNEQYF
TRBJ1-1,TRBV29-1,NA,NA,TGCAGCGTTTTACGAACTGAAGCTTTCTTT,CSVLRTEAFF
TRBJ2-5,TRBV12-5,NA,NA,TGTGCTAGTGGTTCCGGGGGTAGGGAGACCCAGTACTTC,CASGSGGRETQYF
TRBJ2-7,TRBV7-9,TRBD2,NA,TGTGCCAGCAGCCACGGGGGGGTAGACTACGAGCAGTACTTC,CASSHGGVDYEQYF
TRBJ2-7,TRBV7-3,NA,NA,TGTGCCAGCAGCTTATTCGGGGGATACGAGCAGTACTTC,CASSLFGGYEQYF
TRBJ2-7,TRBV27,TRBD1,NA,TGTGCCAGCAGCAATCAGGGGGTCTACGAGCAGTACTTC,CASSNQGVYEQYF
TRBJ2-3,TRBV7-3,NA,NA,TGTGCCAGCAGCCTGATCACAGGGAGCACAGATACGCAGTATTTT,CASSLITGSTDTQYF
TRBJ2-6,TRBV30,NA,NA,TGTGCCTGGAGCCCCCGACTCTTTGGGGCCAACGTCCTGACTTTC,CAWSPRLFGANVLTF
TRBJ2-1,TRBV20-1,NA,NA,TGCAGTGCTAGGGGCGCATCTGAGCAGTTCTTC,CSARGASEQFF
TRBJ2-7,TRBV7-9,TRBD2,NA,TGTGCCAGCAGCTTAGGAGGCGGGGGGGCACTCTTCGAGCAGTACTTC,CASSLGGGGALFEQYF
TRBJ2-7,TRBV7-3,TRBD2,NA,TGTGCCAGCGGCTGGGGGTCTAGCGGTACCTACGAGCAGTACTTC,CASGWGSSGTYEQYF
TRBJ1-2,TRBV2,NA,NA,TGTGCCAGCACAAAAGGGACCTTTAACTATGGCTACACCTTC,CASTKGTFNYGYTF
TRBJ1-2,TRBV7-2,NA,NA,TGTGCCAGCAGCTCCTGGGGGGAGAACTATGGCTACACCTTC,CASSSWGENYGYTF
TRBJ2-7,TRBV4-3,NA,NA,TGCGCCAGCAGCCGAGATAGCGGTCCCTACGAGCAGTACTTC,CASSRDSGPYEQYF
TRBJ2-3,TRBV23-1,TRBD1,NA,TGCGCCAGCAGTCGAACGGGACAGGCGCGAATCGTGGTGACGCAGTATTTT,CASSRTGQARIVVTQYF
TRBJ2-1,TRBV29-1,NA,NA,TGCAGCGTTGAGCTGGGGAGCTCCTACAATGAGCAGTTCTTC,CSVELGSSYNEQFF
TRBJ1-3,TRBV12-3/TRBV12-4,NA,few,TGTGCCAGCAGTTTCCTACACACCATATATTTT,CASSFLHTIYF
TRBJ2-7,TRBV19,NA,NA,TGTGCCAGTAGTATAGCGCGGGGAAGCCCCTACGAGCAGTACTTC,CASSIARGSPYEQYF
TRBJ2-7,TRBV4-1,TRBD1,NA,TGCGCCAGCAGCCAGCTACAGGGGCGAACCTACGAGCAGTACTTC,CASSQLQGRTYEQYF
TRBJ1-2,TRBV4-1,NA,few,TGCGCCAGCAGCCAAGAGGCGGACAGACCCCTCGGCTACACCTTC,CASSQEADRPLGYTF
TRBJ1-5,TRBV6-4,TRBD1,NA,TGTGCCAGCAGCCCGCGACAGGGAGGCAATCAGCCCCAGCATTTT,CASSPRQGGNQPQHF
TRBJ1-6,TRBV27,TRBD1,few,TGTGCCAGCAGTTTCAGGTCCAGGGGGCATCTGGCCCTCCACTTT,CASSFRSRGHLALHF
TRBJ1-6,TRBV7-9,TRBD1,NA,TGTGCCAGCAGCTTAGCCGCAGGGGGGGCGAGTTCACCCCTCCACTTT,CASSLAAGGASSPLHF
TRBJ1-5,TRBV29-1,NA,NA,TGCAGCGTTGGGGGGGGGCAGCCCCAGCATTTT,CSVGGGQPQHF
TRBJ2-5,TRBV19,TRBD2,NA,TGTGCCAGTAGTATTTGGGCTCGGGGGGGAAAAGAGACCCAGTACTTC,CASSIWARGGKETQYF
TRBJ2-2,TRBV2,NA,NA,TGTGCCAGCAGTGAGGCGACCGGGGAGCTGTTTTTT,CASSEATGELFF
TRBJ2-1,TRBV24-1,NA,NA,TGTGCCACCAGTGACGGACATTTTTACTCCTACAATGAGCAGTTCTTC,CATSDGHFYSYNEQFF
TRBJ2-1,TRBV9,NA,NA,TGTGCCAGCAGCGTAGGGGGGACCCTCGGGAATGAGCAGTTCTTC,CASSVGGTLGNEQFF
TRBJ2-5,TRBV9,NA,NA,TGTGCCAGCAGCGTAGGTACAGAAGAGACCCAGTACTTC,CASSVGTEETQYF
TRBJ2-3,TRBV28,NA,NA,TGTGCCAGCAGTTTAAGTCCGGGGGACTTCACAGATACGCAGTATTTT,CASSLSPGDFTDTQYF
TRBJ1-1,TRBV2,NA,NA,TGTGCCAGCACGGTAGACACTGAAGCTTTCTTT,CASTVDTEAFF
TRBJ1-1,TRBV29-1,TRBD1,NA,TGCAGCGCGCCAAACAGGGGGGGGAACACTGAAGCTTTCTTT,CSAPNRGGNTEAFF
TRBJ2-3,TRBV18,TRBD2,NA,TGTGCCAGCTCACCAAAGGGACTACTAACTAGCACAGATACGCAGTATTTT,CASSPKGLLTSTDTQYF